The T cell receptor beta chain under discussion was sequenced for a study of T-cell reconstitution after alpha-beta-depleted transplantation in children. The TCRbeta library was prepared with unique molecular identifiers. TCRdb used MiXCR to reprocess the PCR reads, holding one entry per CDR3 protein. The sample includes 550,000 to 600,000 distinct CDR3 sequences, roughly 23% of them seen just once. This clonotype was recorded at least ten times. As yet, its antigen is unknown. The V gene end was trimmed by 0 bases and the J gene end by 0 bases; junction bases not matched to a gene: 6. Per the germline V gene, CDR1 is DFQATT and CDR2 is SNEGSKA (reference sequence). This CDR3 comprises 17 residues. Study-level findings and limits: Reported findings indicate that, about two months after transplant, alpha-beta T cells came from several hundred expanded clones, which were derived from non-depleted graft cells. T-cell counts and diversity were attributed mostly to newly produced T cells one year after transplant. Surviving recipient T cells and intrathymic progenitors accounted for some patients' high TCRbeta diversity at day 60.

The TCR sequence derives from a boy in the first two years of life who had a stem cell transplant for acute myeloid leukemia, so the T cells may come from the graft donor. The source was PBMCs, mostly from graft donor cells, collected 360 days after TCRalphabeta/CD19-depleted stem cell transplant. This rearrangement joins TRBV20-1 to TRBJ2-4; TRBD2 agrees at 9 bases. CDR3: CSARDRVAGVAKNIQYF. The CDR3 coding sequence is TGCAGTGCTAGAGATAGGGTAGCGGGGGTAGCCAAAAACATTCAGTACTTC.